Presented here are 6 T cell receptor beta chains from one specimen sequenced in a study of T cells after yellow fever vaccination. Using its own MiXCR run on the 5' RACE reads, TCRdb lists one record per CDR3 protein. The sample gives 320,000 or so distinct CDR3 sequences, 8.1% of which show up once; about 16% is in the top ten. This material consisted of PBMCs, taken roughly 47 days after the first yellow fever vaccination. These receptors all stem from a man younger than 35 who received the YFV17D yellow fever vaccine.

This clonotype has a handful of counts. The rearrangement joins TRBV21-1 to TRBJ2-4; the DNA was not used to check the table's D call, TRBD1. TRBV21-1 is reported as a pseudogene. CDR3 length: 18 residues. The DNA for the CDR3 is TGTGCCAGCAGTAAAGGGGGGAATTCCTTTATAGCCAAAAACATTCAGTACTTC. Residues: CASSKGGNSFIAKNIQYF.

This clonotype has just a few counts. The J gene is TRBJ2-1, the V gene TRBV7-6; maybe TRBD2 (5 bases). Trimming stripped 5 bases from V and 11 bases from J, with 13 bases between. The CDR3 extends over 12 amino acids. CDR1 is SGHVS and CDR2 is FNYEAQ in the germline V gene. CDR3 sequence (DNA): TGTGCCAGCAGCCGGGGATTGAGAAAGCAGTTCTTC. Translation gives CASSRGLRKQFF.

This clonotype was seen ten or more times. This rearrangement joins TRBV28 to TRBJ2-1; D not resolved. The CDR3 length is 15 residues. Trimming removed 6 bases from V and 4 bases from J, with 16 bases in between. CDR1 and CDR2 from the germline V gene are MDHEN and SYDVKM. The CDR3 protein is CASSTVSQSYNEQFF. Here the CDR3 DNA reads TGTGCCAGCAGCACAGTTAGCCAATCTTACAATGAGCAGTTCTTC.

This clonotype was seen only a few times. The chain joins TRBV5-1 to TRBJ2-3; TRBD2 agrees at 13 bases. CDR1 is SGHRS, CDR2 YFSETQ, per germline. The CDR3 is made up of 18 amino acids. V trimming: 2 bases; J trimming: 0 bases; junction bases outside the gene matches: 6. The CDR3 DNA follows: TGCGCCAGCAGCTTCCCGGGACTAGCGGGGCCTAGCACAGATACGCAGTATTTT. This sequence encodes CASSFPGLAGPSTDTQYF.

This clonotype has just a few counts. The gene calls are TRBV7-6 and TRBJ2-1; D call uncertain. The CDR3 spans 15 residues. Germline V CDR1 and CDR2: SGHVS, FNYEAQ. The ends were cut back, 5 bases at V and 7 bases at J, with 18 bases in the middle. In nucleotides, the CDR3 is TGTGCCAGCAGCCCCCACCCGGGCAGTGGGAATGAGCAGTTCTTC. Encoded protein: CASSPHPGSGNEQFF. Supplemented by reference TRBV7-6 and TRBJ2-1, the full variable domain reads GAGVSQSPRYKVTKRGQDVALRCDPISGHVSLYWYRQALGQGPEFLTYFNYEAQQDKSGLPNDRFSAERPEGSISTLTIQRTEQRDSAMYRCASSPHPGSGNEQFFGPGTRLTVL.

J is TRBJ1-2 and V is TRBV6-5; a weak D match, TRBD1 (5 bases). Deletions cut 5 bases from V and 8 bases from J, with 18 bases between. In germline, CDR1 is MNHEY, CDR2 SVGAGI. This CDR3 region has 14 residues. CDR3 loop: CASSIRQKISGYTF. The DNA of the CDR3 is TGTGCCAGCAGTATTCGACAGAAAATATCCGGCTACACCTTC.